Listed below are T cell receptor beta chains from one sample, sequenced in a study of radiotherapy plus CTLA-4 blockade in lung cancer. The protocol was immunoSEQ multiplex PCR, while the TCRdb copy is restricted to in-frame clones and leaves out a portion. Seen here are 85,000 to 100,000 clones, around 86% observed once, and the top ten hold approximately 15%. The sample here was peripheral blood, taken from a patient treated with radiotherapy plus ipilimumab. These receptors were obtained from a human donor with non-small cell lung cancer that progressed on radiotherapy plus ipilimumab. Both conserved end residues are part of each CDR3. The D gene is left open where the match is weak. Not all rows give a size; the values are once, few, many and, for expanded clones, a class.

j_call: TRBJ2-3
d_call: -
clone_size: -
v_call: TRBV7-6
cdr3_aa: CASSLGRSTDTQYF
cdr3_nt: TGTGCTAGCAGCTTAGGACGGAGCACAGATACGCAGTATTTT

j_call: TRBJ2-5
d_call: TRBD1
clone_size: -
v_call: TRBV2
cdr3_aa: CASRALTGLQETQYF
cdr3_nt: TGTGCCAGCAGGGCCCTGACAGGGCTCCAAGAGACCCAGTACTTC

j_call: TRBJ2-4
d_call: TRBD1
clone_size: once
v_call: TRBV19
cdr3_aa: CASSTSFSRGRGAKNIQYF
cdr3_nt: TGTGCCAGTAGTACGAGCTTCTCCAGGGGGCGCGGGGCCAAAAACATTCAGTACTTC

j_call: TRBJ2-3
d_call: TRBD2
clone_size: -
v_call: TRBV30
cdr3_aa: CAWSGLAGGPGRDTQYF
cdr3_nt: TGTGCCTGGAGTGGACTAGCGGGGGGGCCGGGGAGAGATACGCAGTATTTT

j_call: TRBJ2-2
d_call: TRBD2
clone_size: -
v_call: TRBV28
cdr3_aa: CASSLFASGGSNTGELFF
cdr3_nt: TGTGCCAGCAGTTTATTCGCTAGCGGGGGGTCGAACACCGGGGAGCTGTTTTTT

j_call: TRBJ2-7
d_call: TRBD1
clone_size: few
v_call: TRBV19
cdr3_aa: CASSIPGQTYEQYF
cdr3_nt: TGTGCCAGTAGTATACCGGGACAGACCTACGAGCAGTACTTC

j_call: TRBJ2-3
d_call: -
clone_size: -
v_call: TRBV7-9
cdr3_aa: CASSLSGSTPDTQYF
cdr3_nt: TGTGCCAGCAGCTTGTCGGGCTCAACCCCAGATACGCAGTATTTT

j_call: TRBJ1-1
d_call: -
clone_size: -
v_call: TRBV29-1
cdr3_aa: CSVGGGGQPNTEAFF
cdr3_nt: TGCAGCGTGGGGGGCGGAGGACAGCCGAACACTGAAGCTTTCTTT

j_call: TRBJ1-3
d_call: -
clone_size: -
v_call: TRBV6-5
cdr3_aa: CASRTGPKSGNTIYF
cdr3_nt: TGTGCCAGCAGGACGGGACCTAAATCTGGAAACACCATATATTTT

j_call: TRBJ1-1
d_call: -
clone_size: -
v_call: TRBV30
cdr3_aa: CAWSTGSGTEAFF
cdr3_nt: TGTGCCTGGAGTACAGGGTCGGGCACTGAAGCTTTCTTT

j_call: TRBJ1-3
d_call: -
clone_size: -
v_call: TRBV30
cdr3_aa: CAWSVAAGNTIYF
cdr3_nt: TGTGCCTGGAGTGTGGCAGCTGGAAACACCATATATTTT

j_call: TRBJ2-2
d_call: TRBD2
clone_size: -
v_call: TRBV27
cdr3_aa: CASSGTSGAGELFF
cdr3_nt: TGTGCCAGCAGCGGGACTAGCGGAGCCGGGGAGCTGTTTTTT

j_call: TRBJ2-1
d_call: TRBD2
clone_size: -
v_call: TRBV9
cdr3_aa: CASSVGTRGRDEQFF
cdr3_nt: TGTGCCAGCAGCGTAGGGACTAGAGGCCGGGATGAGCAGTTCTTC

j_call: TRBJ1-4
d_call: -
clone_size: -
v_call: TRBV5-8
cdr3_aa: CASSPGGPTTNEKLFF
cdr3_nt: TGTGCCAGCAGCCCGGGGGGCCCAACAACTAATGAAAAACTGTTTTTT

j_call: TRBJ1-2
d_call: -
clone_size: -
v_call: TRBV10-3
cdr3_aa: CAISESPDSARGYTF
cdr3_nt: TGTGCCATCAGTGAGTCTCCAGACTCGGCGCGGGGCTACACCTTC

j_call: TRBJ2-1
d_call: -
clone_size: -
v_call: TRBV11-2
cdr3_aa: CASSLQGYNEQFF
cdr3_nt: TGTGCCAGCAGCTTACAGGGGTACAATGAGCAGTTCTTC

j_call: TRBJ1-2
d_call: -
clone_size: -
v_call: TRBV6-1
cdr3_aa: CASSDVYGYTF
cdr3_nt: TGTGCCAGCAGTGATGTCTATGGCTACACCTTC

j_call: TRBJ2-7
d_call: -
clone_size: -
v_call: TRBV11-3
cdr3_aa: CASSLGRQTEAYEQYF
cdr3_nt: TGTGCCAGCAGCTTAGGGCGGCAGACAGAAGCCTACGAGCAGTACTTC

j_call: TRBJ1-6
d_call: TRBD1
clone_size: -
v_call: TRBV28
cdr3_aa: CASNNRGSGSYNSPLHF
cdr3_nt: TGTGCCAGCAACAACAGGGGATCAGGCTCCTATAATTCACCCCTCCACTTT

j_call: TRBJ1-1
d_call: -
clone_size: -
v_call: TRBV6-5
cdr3_aa: CASRAQRHTEAFF
cdr3_nt: TGTGCCAGCAGGGCACAGAGACACACTGAAGCTTTCTTT

j_call: TRBJ1-2
d_call: -
clone_size: -
v_call: TRBV5-6
cdr3_aa: CASSLRGEGNSGYTF
cdr3_nt: TGTGCCAGCAGCTTAAGAGGGGAGGGGAACAGTGGCTACACCTTC

j_call: TRBJ1-1
d_call: -
clone_size: -
v_call: TRBV7-9
cdr3_aa: CASSWGQNTEAFF
cdr3_nt: TGTGCCAGCAGCTGGGGACAGAACACTGAAGCTTTCTTT

j_call: TRBJ2-5
d_call: -
clone_size: once
v_call: TRBV11-2
cdr3_aa: CASSPNVRGDGETQYF
cdr3_nt: TGTGCCAGCAGCCCAAACGTAAGGGGGGATGGAGAGACCCAGTACTTC

j_call: TRBJ2-7
d_call: TRBD1
clone_size: -
v_call: TRBV6-5
cdr3_aa: CASSVDRGAYEQYF
cdr3_nt: TGTGCCAGCAGTGTGGACAGGGGAGCCTACGAGCAGTACTTC

j_call: TRBJ2-7
d_call: TRBD1
clone_size: -
v_call: TRBV6-5
cdr3_aa: CASTLDREPYEQYF
cdr3_nt: TGTGCCAGCACCCTAGACAGGGAGCCCTACGAGCAGTACTTC

j_call: TRBJ2-7
d_call: -
clone_size: -
v_call: TRBV15
cdr3_aa: CATSTGYYEQYF
cdr3_nt: TGTGCCACCAGCACAGGGTACTACGAGCAGTACTTC

j_call: TRBJ1-2
d_call: TRBD1
clone_size: -
v_call: TRBV6-1
cdr3_aa: CASSEVGGTGGYYGYTF
cdr3_nt: TGTGCCAGCAGTGAAGTCGGGGGGACAGGGGGGTACTATGGCTACACCTTC

j_call: TRBJ1-2
d_call: TRBD1
clone_size: -
v_call: TRBV2
cdr3_aa: CASTDRGRAETLGYTF
cdr3_nt: TGTGCCAGTACAGACAGGGGGCGCGCCGAAACTCTTGGCTACACCTTC

j_call: TRBJ1-5
d_call: -
clone_size: -
v_call: TRBV27
cdr3_aa: CASSLGQGSNQPQHF
cdr3_nt: TGTGCCAGCAGTTTAGGGCAGGGTAGCAATCAGCCCCAGCATTTT

j_call: TRBJ1-1
d_call: -
clone_size: -
v_call: TRBV18
cdr3_aa: CASSPLGNTEAFF
cdr3_nt: TGTGCCAGCTCCCCGCTGGGCAACACTGAAGCTTTCTTT

j_call: TRBJ2-4
d_call: -
clone_size: -
v_call: TRBV6-6
cdr3_aa: CASRPVGSEAKNIQYF
cdr3_nt: TGTGCCAGCAGGCCGGTGGGGTCGGAAGCCAAAAACATTCAGTACTTC

j_call: TRBJ2-5
d_call: -
clone_size: -
v_call: TRBV11-3
cdr3_aa: CASSLPLTGRETQYF
cdr3_nt: TGTGCCAGCAGCCTCCCCCTCACAGGGCGGGAGACCCAGTACTTC

j_call: TRBJ1-5
d_call: -
clone_size: -
v_call: TRBV6-5
cdr3_aa: CASSSGQRRPQHF
cdr3_nt: TGTGCCAGCAGTTCAGGACAAAGAAGGCCCCAGCATTTT

j_call: TRBJ1-5
d_call: -
clone_size: once
v_call: TRBV4-1
cdr3_aa: CASSQGSMQTQPQHF
cdr3_nt: TGCGCCAGCAGCCAAGGATCTATGCAGACTCAGCCCCAGCATTTT

j_call: TRBJ1-2
d_call: -
clone_size: -
v_call: TRBV5-1
cdr3_aa: CASSLPNQGHYGYTF
cdr3_nt: TGCGCCAGCAGCTTGCCAAATCAGGGACACTATGGCTACACCTTC

j_call: TRBJ2-7
d_call: TRBD2
clone_size: -
v_call: TRBV9
cdr3_aa: CASSMGTSGRASSYEQYF
cdr3_nt: TGTGCCAGCAGCATGGGGACTAGCGGGAGGGCGAGCTCCTACGAGCAGTACTTC

j_call: TRBJ1-5
d_call: -
clone_size: -
v_call: TRBV2
cdr3_aa: CASTRVTQQPQHF
cdr3_nt: TGTGCCAGCACGAGGGTTACCCAGCAGCCCCAGCATTTT

j_call: TRBJ2-1
d_call: -
clone_size: -
v_call: TRBV18
cdr3_aa: CASSPSNEQFF
cdr3_nt: TGTGCCAGCTCACCATCCAATGAGCAGTTCTTC

j_call: TRBJ1-1
d_call: TRBD1
clone_size: -
v_call: TRBV5-1
cdr3_aa: CASSLVGRGPLDTEAFF
cdr3_nt: TGCGCCAGCAGCTTGGTTGGCAGGGGGCCCTTGGACACTGAAGCTTTCTTT

j_call: TRBJ2-7
d_call: TRBD1
clone_size: -
v_call: TRBV11-3
cdr3_aa: CASSGGQGEYYEQYF
cdr3_nt: TGTGCCAGCAGCGGAGGACAGGGGGAGTACTACGAGCAGTACTTC

j_call: TRBJ2-1
d_call: TRBD2
clone_size: -
v_call: TRBV19
cdr3_aa: CASSGPTSGNNEQFF
cdr3_nt: TGTGCCAGTAGTGGCCCGACTAGCGGTAACAATGAGCAGTTCTTC

j_call: TRBJ1-1
d_call: TRBD1
clone_size: -
v_call: TRBV30
cdr3_aa: CAWSGARGPVGAEAFF
cdr3_nt: TGTGCCTGGAGTGGGGCCAGGGGGCCGGTCGGGGCTGAAGCTTTCTTT

j_call: TRBJ1-1
d_call: -
clone_size: few
v_call: TRBV6-5
cdr3_aa: CASSYSTPTEAFF
cdr3_nt: TGTGCCAGCAGTTACTCGACCCCGACTGAAGCTTTCTTT

j_call: TRBJ2-1
d_call: -
clone_size: -
v_call: TRBV5-4
cdr3_aa: CASSFGEYNEQFF
cdr3_nt: TGTGCCAGCAGCTTCGGGGAGTACAATGAGCAGTTCTTC

j_call: TRBJ1-1
d_call: TRBD1
clone_size: once
v_call: TRBV25-1
cdr3_aa: CASRARGTGGNSEAFF
cdr3_nt: TGTGCCAGCAGGGCCCGCGGGACAGGGGGAAACTCTGAAGCTTTCTTT

j_call: TRBJ1-5
d_call: TRBD1
clone_size: -
v_call: TRBV7-8
cdr3_aa: CASSFGPGGNQPQHF
cdr3_nt: TGTGCCAGCAGCTTTGGTCCAGGGGGAAATCAGCCCCAGCATTTT

j_call: TRBJ2-3
d_call: -
clone_size: few
v_call: TRBV9
cdr3_aa: CASSSTGTRGTDTQYF
cdr3_nt: TGTGCCAGCAGCTCCACCGGGACAAGGGGCACAGATACGCAGTATTTT

j_call: TRBJ2-3
d_call: TRBD2
clone_size: -
v_call: TRBV25-1
cdr3_aa: CASRRVLTSGSPDTQYF
cdr3_nt: TGTGCCAGCAGGAGAGTTTTGACTAGCGGTTCCCCCGATACGCAGTATTTT